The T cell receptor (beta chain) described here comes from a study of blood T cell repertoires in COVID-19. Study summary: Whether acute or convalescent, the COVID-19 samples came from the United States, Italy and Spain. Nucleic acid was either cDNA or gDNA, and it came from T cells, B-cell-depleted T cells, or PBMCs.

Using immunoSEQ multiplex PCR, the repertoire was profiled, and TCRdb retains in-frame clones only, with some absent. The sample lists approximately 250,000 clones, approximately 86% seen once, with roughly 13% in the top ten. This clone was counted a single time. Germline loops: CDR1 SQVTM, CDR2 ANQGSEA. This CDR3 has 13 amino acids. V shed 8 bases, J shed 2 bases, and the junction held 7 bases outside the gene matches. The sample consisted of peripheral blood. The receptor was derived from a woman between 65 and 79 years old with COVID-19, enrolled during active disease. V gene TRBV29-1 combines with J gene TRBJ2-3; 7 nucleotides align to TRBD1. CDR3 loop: CSSWDSVTDTQYF. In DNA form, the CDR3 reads TGCAGCTCCTGGGACAGCGTCACAGATACGCAGTATTTT.